Following are 29 T cell receptor beta chains from one sample sequenced in a study of monozygotic twins with inflammatory bowel disease. TCRdb reprocessed the 5' RACE reads, with one entry per CDR3 protein and no DNA. Here the sample table reports approximately 330,000 distinct CDR3 sequences. Sequenced material: blood. Every receptor here comes from a human donor with ulcerative colitis or Crohn's disease, or a healthy co-twin of an affected twin (not recorded which).

This chain links TRBV29-1 with TRBJ2-2; TCRdb indicates TRBD1, and absent DNA this call remains unverified. The CDR3 covers 12 residues. Germline values: CDR1 SQVTM, CDR2 ANQGSEA. The CDR3: CSVSGASGELFF.

The chain employs TRBV6-1 and TRBJ1-1; TCRdb selects TRBD1, and the lack of DNA leaves this call unchecked. The CDR3 has 17 residues. Germline values: CDR1 MNHNS, CDR2 SASEGT. The CDR3 sequence: CASSERWTGGLNTEAFF.

This sequence joins TRBV15 and TRBJ1-2. The germline V gene has CDR1 LNHNV and CDR2 YYDKDF (reference sequence). CDR3 length: 14 amino acids. CDR3 sequence reads: CATSREGILEGYTF.

The chain couples TRBV3-1 to TRBJ2-1. The CDR3 is 15 residues long. CDR1 is LGHDT and CDR2 is YNNKEL in the germline V gene (reference sequence). This CDR3 is CASSQDLGSYNEQFF.

The rearrangement links TRBV2 to TRBJ2-3; TCRdb picks TRBD2, but there is no DNA to check that call. Germline V gene lookup returns CDR1 SNHLY and CDR2 FYNNEI. The CDR3 length is 14 residues. CDR3: CASSVSGGTDTQYF.

The chain recombines TRBV3-1 with TRBJ2-7; the TCRdb call, TRBD1, lacks DNA for checking. The CDR3 has 14 residues. Germline values: CDR1 LGHDT, CDR2 YNNKEL (reference sequence). CDR3 residues: CASSHGRGRYEQYF.

The chain combines TRBV11-1 with TRBJ2-1; the TCRdb call, TRBD2, lacks DNA for checking. Germline CDR1 SGHAT, CDR2 FQDESV (reference sequence). The CDR3 length is 18 residues. This CDR3 is CASSSPPARLAGSNEQFF.

The chain combines TRBV3-1 with TRBJ2-7; lacking DNA, the TRBD1 call made by TCRdb goes unchecked. Germline V CDR1 and CDR2: LGHDT, YNNKEL (reference sequence). CDR3 length: 14 amino acids. CDR3 loop: CASSQGRRGNEQYF.

The chain's CDR3 is CAWRGIGDDDYTF. The rearrangement uses TRBV30 and TRBJ1-2. The CDR3 spans 13 residues. The germline gives CDR1 GTSNPN, CDR2 SVGIG (reference sequence).

V and J are TRBV27 and TRBJ2-7; as DNA is missing, the TRBD2 call by TCRdb cannot be tested. CDR3 length equals 13 residues. In germline, CDR1 is MNHEY, CDR2 SMNVEV (reference sequence). The CDR3 here is CASRVGPYYEQYF.

The chain has TRBV27 and TRBJ2-7. Germline CDR1 and CDR2: MNHEY and SMNVEV (reference sequence). The CDR3 loop spans 14 amino acids. The CDR3 is CASRRHGDSYEQYF.

The chain links TRBV29-1 to TRBJ2-3; TCRdb selects TRBD1, and the lack of DNA leaves this call unchecked. The CDR3 totals 13 residues. CDR1 and CDR2 from the germline V gene are SQVTM and ANQGSEA. The CDR3 region is CSYPRGTTDTQYF.

J is TRBJ1-1 and V is TRBV20-1. This CDR3 has 13 amino acids. CDR1 and CDR2 from the germline V gene are DFQATT and SNEGSKA (reference sequence). The CDR3: CSASRVANTEAFF.

The J gene is TRBJ2-2, the V gene TRBV11-2; lacking DNA, the TRBD2 call made by TCRdb goes unchecked. The germline V gene encodes CDR1 SGHAT and CDR2 FQNNGV. This CDR3 has 16 residues. CDR3 region: CASSLSPGSRTGELFF. Looking up the rest from reference TRBV11-2 and TRBJ2-2 gives the full variable domain: EAGVAQSPRYKIIEKRQSVAFWCNPISGHATLYWYQQILGQGPKLLIQFQNNGVVDDSQLPKDRFSAERLKGVDSTLKIQPAKLEDSAVYLCASSLSPGSRTGELFFGEGSRLTVL.

This chain joins TRBV28 and TRBJ2-1; TCRdb calls TRBD1, which cannot be checked without DNA. Per the germline V gene, CDR1 is MDHEN and CDR2 is SYDVKM. There are 14 residues in the CDR3. The CDR3 loop reads CASSMGGARNEQFF.

The chain carries TRBV5-1 and TRBJ2-6. The CDR3 has 15 amino acids. Per germline, CDR1 SGHRS and CDR2 YFSETQ. CDR3 loop: CASSPRRVGANVLTF.

CDR3 region: CASSLGKAYEQYF. This chain joins TRBV5-1 and TRBJ2-7. Germline lookup yields CDR1 SGHRS and CDR2 YFSETQ. CDR3 length: 13 residues.

This chain connects TRBV20-1 to TRBJ2-1; TCRdb reports TRBD1, a call that lacks DNA to check it against. The length of the CDR3 is 13 residues. Germline V gene sequence: CDR1 DFQATT, CDR2 SNEGSKA (reference sequence). The CDR3 loop reads CSASRTVYNEQFF.

This chain connects TRBV10-3 to TRBJ2-3; TCRdb designates TRBD1, a call that cannot be tested without DNA. Germline V CDR1 and CDR2: ENHRY, SYGVKD. This CDR3 has 15 residues. The CDR3 loop reads CAMGPGTGGTDTQYF.

V and J are TRBV28 and TRBJ2-2; the D gene TCRdb calls, TRBD1, cannot be checked with no DNA. CDR1 is MDHEN and CDR2 is SYDVKM in the germline V gene. The CDR3 covers 14 residues. CDR3 residues: CASSLLGGSGELFF.

The rearrangement uses TRBV30 and TRBJ2-3; TCRdb lists TRBD2, though no DNA is available to test this call. Germline lookup yields CDR1 GTSNPN and CDR2 SVGIG (reference sequence). The CDR3 extends over 13 amino acids. This CDR3 is CAWSEAGRDTQYF.

The rearrangement links TRBV20-1 to TRBJ1-1. This CDR3 has 14 amino acids. Germline V CDR1 and CDR2: DFQATT, SNEGSKA (reference sequence). The CDR3 is CSARDLGRNTEAFF.

The rearrangement joins TRBV18 to TRBJ2-3. Per germline, CDR1 KGHSH and CDR2 LQKENI. CDR3 length equals 14 residues. The CDR3: CASSPIQDGTKQYF.

The chain couples TRBV7-2 to TRBJ2-2; the TRBD1 assignment by TCRdb is unverifiable without DNA. CDR1 is SGHTA, CDR2 FQGNSA, per germline. The CDR3 has 16 residues. This CDR3 is CASSLSAGVGTGELFF.

The gene calls are TRBV5-6 and TRBJ1-4; the TCRdb D gene call, TRBD1, has no DNA to confirm it. Germline V gives CDR1 SGHDT, CDR2 YYEEEE. The CDR3 has 16 amino acids. The CDR3 is CASSQLGQGKGEKLFF.

The chain joins TRBV10-3 to TRBJ1-1; without DNA, the TCRdb call of TRBD1 cannot be checked. The CDR3 is 14 amino acids. Germline CDR1 and CDR2: ENHRY and SYGVKD. The CDR3 is CAIRGQGAKAEAFF.

The gene calls are TRBV20-1 and TRBJ2-5. CDR3 length: 14 residues. CDR1 is DFQATT and CDR2 is SNEGSKA in the germline V gene (reference sequence). The CDR3 reads CSARDLLATETQYF.

V usage is TRBV7-9 and J usage is TRBJ2-7; TCRdb gives TRBD1 as the D gene, but with no DNA this cannot be confirmed. The CDR3 length is 12 residues. Germline CDR1 and CDR2: SEHNR and FQNEAQ (reference sequence). This CDR3 is CASTRGVGEQYF.

This chain uses TRBV20-1 with TRBJ2-3. Germline V CDR1 and CDR2: DFQATT, SNEGSKA (reference sequence). This CDR3 is 12 amino acids long. The CDR3 region is CSAKLLTDTQYF.